These T cell receptor beta chains were read from a single sample in a study of CD8+ T cells in alopecia areata. The method was immunoSEQ multiplex PCR; TCRdb's version includes in-frame clones alone and lacks a portion of them. The sample shows 180,000 or so clones, about 55% of them seen only once. The sample was CD8+ T cells sorted from blood, taken at week 24, from a patient treated with tofacitinib. These receptors originate from a human donor with alopecia areata. Both conserved end residues are part of each CDR3. D genes are given only for firm matches. The listing skips clone size in some rows; elsewhere it reads once, few, many or a size class.

clone size	D gene	V gene	J gene	CDR3 protein	CDR3 DNA
few	TRBD1	TRBV18	TRBJ1-1	CASSPRGPGGTNTEAFF	TGTGCCAGCTCACCAAGAGGGCCAGGGGGCACGAACACTGAAGCTTTCTTT
NA	TRBD2	TRBV11-3	TRBJ2-7	CASSSREASYEQYF	TGTGCCAGCAGCTCCCGGGAGGCCTCCTACGAGCAGTACTTC
NA	NA	TRBV4-3	TRBJ2-1	CASSQDVGTSSYNEQFF	TGCGCCAGCAGCCAAGACGTAGGTACTAGCTCCTACAATGAGCAGTTCTTC
few	TRBD1	TRBV13	TRBJ1-1	CASREGQGTYLRAFF	TGTGCCAGCAGAGAGGGACAGGGCACCTATTTGAGGGCTTTCTTT
NA	NA	TRBV29-1	TRBJ1-1	CSVAGAFF	TGCAGCGTCGCCGGAGCTTTCTTT
NA	NA	TRBV19	TRBJ2-7	CASSSAPGPYEQYF	TGTGCCAGTAGTTCTGCCCCCGGGCCCTACGAGCAGTACTTC
few	NA	TRBV14	TRBJ2-3	CASSRTPTSTDTQYF	TGTGCCAGCAGCCGCACTCCGACTAGCACAGATACGCAGTATTTT
few	NA	TRBV28	TRBJ1-5	CASSLRDIYQPQHF	TGTGCCAGCAGTTTGCGCGACATTTATCAGCCCCAGCATTTT
NA	NA	TRBV4-3	TRBJ1-1	CASSQDGGYDTEAFF	TGCGCCAGCAGCCAAGATGGGGGTTACGACACTGAAGCTTTCTTT
few	TRBD1	TRBV2	TRBJ1-2	CASSAVTGDDGYTF	TGTGCCAGCAGTGCCGTGACAGGGGATGATGGCTACACCTTC
few	TRBD1	TRBV7-9	TRBJ2-7	CASSIPGTGYEQYF	TGTGCCAGCAGCATACCCGGGACAGGGTACGAGCAGTACTTC
NA	NA	TRBV30	TRBJ1-3	CAWSATVQGNTIYF	TGTGCCTGGAGTGCAACCGTCCAGGGAAACACCATATATTTT
NA	NA	TRBV7-9	TRBJ2-6	CASSILLGSGANVLTF	TGTGCCAGCAGTATTCTCCTGGGGTCTGGGGCCAACGTCCTGACTTTC
NA	TRBD1	TRBV7-9	TRBJ2-7	CASSINRGNEQYF	TGTGCCAGCAGCATTAACAGGGGGAACGAGCAGTACTTC
NA	TRBD1	TRBV5-1	TRBJ1-2	CASSSGQGDGYTF	TGCGCCAGCAGCTCGGGACAGGGGGATGGCTACACCTTC
NA	NA	TRBV30	TRBJ2-7	CAWSVGSYEQYF	TGTGCCTGGAGTGTAGGTTCCTACGAGCAGTACTTC
NA	NA	TRBV13	TRBJ2-5	CASSLGLGETQYF	TGTGCCAGCAGCTTAGGCCTAGGAGAGACCCAGTACTTC
NA	TRBD1	TRBV7-6	TRBJ2-6	CASSPRDRGAGANVLTF	TGTGCCAGCAGCCCGCGGGACAGGGGGGCGGGGGCCAACGTCCTGACTTTC
NA	NA	TRBV11-2	TRBJ2-1	CASSKFAGILGGEQFF	TGTGCCAGCAGCAAATTTGCCGGGATTTTGGGGGGTGAGCAGTTCTTC
NA	TRBD1	TRBV11-2	TRBJ2-5	CASSPWTGETQYF	TGTGCCAGCAGCCCTTGGACAGGGGAGACCCAGTACTTC
NA	NA	TRBV30	TRBJ1-1	CAWRMDGRNTEAFF	TGTGCCTGGAGGATGGACGGGAGGAACACTGAAGCTTTCTTT
NA	NA	TRBV4-3	TRBJ2-7	CASSQDGQSSYEQYF	TGCGCCAGCAGCCAAGATGGACAGAGCTCCTACGAGCAGTACTTC
few	NA	TRBV30	TRBJ2-2	CAWSAPGSGELFF	TGTGCCTGGAGTGCCCCAGGTTCCGGGGAGCTGTTTTTT
NA	NA	TRBV5-1	TRBJ1-1	CASSLVSDTEAFF	TGCGCCAGCAGCTTGGTTAGTGACACTGAAGCTTTCTTT
few	NA	TRBV4-3	TRBJ1-2	CASSQDRARDYGYTF	TGCGCCAGCAGCCAAGATAGAGCCAGGGACTATGGCTACACCTTC
NA	NA	TRBV30	TRBJ2-2	CAWSLVTGTGELFF	TGTGCCTGGAGCCTTGTCACGGGGACCGGGGAGCTGTTTTTT
NA	NA	TRBV11-3	TRBJ2-1	CASICGAVPNEQFF	TGTGCCAGCATATGTGGGGCCGTACCCAATGAGCAGTTCTTC
NA	NA	TRBV2	TRBJ1-1	CASSVAREAFF	TGTGCCAGCAGTGTGGCACGTGAAGCTTTCTTT
NA	NA	TRBV30	TRBJ2-1	CAWSVLANNEQFF	TGTGCCTGGAGTGTACTAGCAAACAATGAGCAGTTCTTC
NA	TRBD1	TRBV27	TRBJ2-7	CASRGTGGYEQYF	TGTGCCAGCAGGGGGACAGGGGGCTACGAGCAGTACTTC
few	TRBD1	TRBV9	TRBJ2-7	CASSPWDRTYEQYF	TGTGCCAGCAGCCCCTGGGACAGGACCTACGAGCAGTACTTC
NA	TRBD1	TRBV29-1	TRBJ2-5	CSVEGQQGETQETQYF	TGCAGCGTTGAAGGACAACAGGGGGAAACCCAAGAGACCCAGTACTTC
few	NA	TRBV27	TRBJ2-1	CASSLTGYEQFF	TGTGCCAGCAGTCTCACAGGGTATGAGCAGTTCTTC
NA	NA	TRBV30	TRBJ2-2	CAWSRVNTGELFF	TGTGCCTGGAGTCGTGTGAACACCGGGGAGCTGTTTTTT
NA	NA	TRBV5-1	TRBJ1-1	CASSFRGRVKNTEAFF	TGCGCCAGCAGCTTCCGGGGGAGGGTTAAGAACACTGAAGCTTTCTTT
NA	TRBD1	TRBV25-1	TRBJ2-7	CASSDRGRRYEQYF	TGTGCCAGCAGTGACAGGGGGCGCCGCTACGAGCAGTACTTC
NA	NA	TRBV30	TRBJ1-2	CAWSLTGGADGYTF	TGTGCCTGGAGTTTGACGGGAGGCGCCGATGGCTACACCTTC
NA	NA	TRBV27	TRBJ1-5	CASSGEGDQPQHF	TGTGCCAGCAGTGGGGAAGGGGATCAGCCCCAGCATTTT
NA	NA	TRBV27	TRBJ1-6	CASSLYRDGGSSYNSPLHF	TGTGCCAGCAGTTTATACAGAGATGGGGGGAGCTCCTATAATTCACCCCTCCACTTT
NA	TRBD2	TRBV2	TRBJ2-7	CAIQAGGPYEQYF	TGTGCCATACAAGCGGGGGGCCCCTACGAGCAGTACTTC